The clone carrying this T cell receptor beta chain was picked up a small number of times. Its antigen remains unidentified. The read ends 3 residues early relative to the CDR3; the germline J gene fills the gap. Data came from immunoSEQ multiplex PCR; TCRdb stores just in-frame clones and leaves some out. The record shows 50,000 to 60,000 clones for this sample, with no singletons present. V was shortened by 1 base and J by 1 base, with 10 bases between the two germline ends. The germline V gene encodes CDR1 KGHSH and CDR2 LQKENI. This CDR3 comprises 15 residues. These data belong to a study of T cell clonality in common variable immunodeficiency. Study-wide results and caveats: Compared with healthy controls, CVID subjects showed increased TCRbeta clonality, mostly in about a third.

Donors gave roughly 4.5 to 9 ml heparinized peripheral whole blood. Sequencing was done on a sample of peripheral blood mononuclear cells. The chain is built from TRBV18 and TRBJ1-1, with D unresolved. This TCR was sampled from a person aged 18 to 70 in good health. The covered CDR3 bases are TGTGCCAGCTCACCACAGGGCGGGGAGAACACTGAA. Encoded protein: CASSPQGGENTE. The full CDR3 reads CASSPQGGENTEAFF.